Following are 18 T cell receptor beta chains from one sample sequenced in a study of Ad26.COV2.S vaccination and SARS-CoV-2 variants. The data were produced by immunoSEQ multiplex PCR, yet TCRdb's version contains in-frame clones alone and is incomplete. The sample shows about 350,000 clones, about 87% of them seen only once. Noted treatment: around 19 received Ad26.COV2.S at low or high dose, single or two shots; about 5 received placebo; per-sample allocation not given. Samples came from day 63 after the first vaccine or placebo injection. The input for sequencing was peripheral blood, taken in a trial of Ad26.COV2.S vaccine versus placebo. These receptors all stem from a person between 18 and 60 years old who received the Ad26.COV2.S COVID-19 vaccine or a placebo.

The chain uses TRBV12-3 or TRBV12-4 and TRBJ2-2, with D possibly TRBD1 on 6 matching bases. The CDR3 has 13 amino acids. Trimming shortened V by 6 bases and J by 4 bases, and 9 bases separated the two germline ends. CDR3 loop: CASRLQGTGELFF. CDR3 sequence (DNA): TGTGCCAGCAGACTACAGGGCACCGGGGAGCTGTTTTTT.

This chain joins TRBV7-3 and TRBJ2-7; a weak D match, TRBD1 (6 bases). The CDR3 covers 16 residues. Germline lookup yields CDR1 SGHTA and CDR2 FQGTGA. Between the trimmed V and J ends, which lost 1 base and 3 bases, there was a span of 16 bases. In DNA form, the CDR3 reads TGTGCCAGCAGCTTAATCCCGACAGGAGCTTTCTACGAGCAGTACTTC. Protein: CASSLIPTGAFYEQYF.

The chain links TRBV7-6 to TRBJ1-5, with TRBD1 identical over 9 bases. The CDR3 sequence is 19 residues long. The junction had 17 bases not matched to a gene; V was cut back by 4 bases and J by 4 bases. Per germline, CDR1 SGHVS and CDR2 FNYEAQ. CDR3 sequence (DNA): TGTGCCAGCAGCTCTACCCCGGGACAGGGAGGTATCGGGAATCAGCCCCAGCATTTT. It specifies CASSSTPGQGGIGNQPQHF. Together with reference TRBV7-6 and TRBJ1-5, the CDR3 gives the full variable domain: GAGVSQSPRYKVTKRGQDVALRCDPISGHVSLYWYRQALGQGPEFLTYFNYEAQQDKSGLPNDRFSAERPEGSISTLTIQRTEQRDSAMYRCASSSTPGQGGIGNQPQHFGDGTRLSIL.

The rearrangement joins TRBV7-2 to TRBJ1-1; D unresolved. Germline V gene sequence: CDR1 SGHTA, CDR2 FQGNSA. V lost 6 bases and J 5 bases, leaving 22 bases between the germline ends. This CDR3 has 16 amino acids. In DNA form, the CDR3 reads TGTGCCAGCAGGGCTAAAACCGGGTCCCCGGGGACTGAAGCTTTCTTT. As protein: CASRAKTGSPGTEAFF.

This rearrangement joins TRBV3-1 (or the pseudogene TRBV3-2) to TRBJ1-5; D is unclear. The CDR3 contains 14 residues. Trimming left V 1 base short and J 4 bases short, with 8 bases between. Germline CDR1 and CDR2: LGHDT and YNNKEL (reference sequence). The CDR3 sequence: CASSQGTGNQPQHF. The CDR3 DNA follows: TGTGCCAGCAGCCAAGGGACCGGTAATCAGCCCCAGCATTTT.

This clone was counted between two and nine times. In DNA, the CDR3 is TGCGCCAGCAGTCACGGGAAGAGCTCCTACGAGCAGTACTTC. Translated: CASSHGKSSYEQYF. The V call is TRBV23-1, the J call TRBJ2-7; D perhaps matches TRBD2 (5 bases). TRBV23-1 is an ORF for which the function is uncertain. With 3 bases removed from V and 0 bases from J, the gap between germline ends came to 9 bases. This CDR3 region has 14 residues.

For the CDR3, the DNA is TGTGCCAGCAGTGAAGGCCTGGACTCTGGAAACACCATATATTTT. As protein: CASSEGLDSGNTIYF. This chain links TRBV2 with TRBJ1-3; the D is unclear. CDR3 size: 15 residues. Trimming shortened V by 1 base and J by 0 bases, and 7 bases separated the two germline ends. CDR1 and CDR2 from the germline V gene are SNHLY and FYNNEI.

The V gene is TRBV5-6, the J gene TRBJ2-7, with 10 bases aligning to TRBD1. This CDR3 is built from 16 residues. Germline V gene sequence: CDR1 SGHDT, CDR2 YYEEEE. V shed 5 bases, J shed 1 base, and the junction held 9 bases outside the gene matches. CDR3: CASRLTPGQGSYEQYF. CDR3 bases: TGTGCCAGCAGACTAACACCGGGACAGGGGTCCTACGAGCAGTACTTC.

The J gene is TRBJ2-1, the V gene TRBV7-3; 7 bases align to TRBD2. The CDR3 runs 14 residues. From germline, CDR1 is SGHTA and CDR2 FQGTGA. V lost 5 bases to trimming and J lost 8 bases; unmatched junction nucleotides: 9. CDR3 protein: CASSTQGRGDEQFF. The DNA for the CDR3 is TGTGCCAGCAGCACCCAAGGTCGGGGGGATGAGCAGTTCTTC.

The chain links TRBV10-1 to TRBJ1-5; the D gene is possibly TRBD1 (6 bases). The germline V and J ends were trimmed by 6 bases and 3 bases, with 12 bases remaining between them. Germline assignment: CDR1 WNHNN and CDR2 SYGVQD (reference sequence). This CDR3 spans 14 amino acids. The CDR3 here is CASRNRDPNQPQHF. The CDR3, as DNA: TGCGCCAGCAGAAACAGGGACCCCAATCAGCCCCAGCATTTT.

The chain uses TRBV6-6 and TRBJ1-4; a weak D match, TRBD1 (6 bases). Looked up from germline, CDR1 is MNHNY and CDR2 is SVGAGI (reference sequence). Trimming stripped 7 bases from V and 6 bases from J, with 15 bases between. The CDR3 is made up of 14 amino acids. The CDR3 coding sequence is TGTGCCAGCACCCCTCCCGGGACACATGAAAAACTGTTTTTT. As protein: CASTPPGTHEKLFF.

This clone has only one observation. CDR3 residues: CASRNSRLYEQYF. The DNA of the CDR3 is TGTGCCAGCCGGAACTCACGGCTCTACGAGCAGTACTTC. This chain connects TRBV28 to TRBJ2-7; D is unresolved. CDR1 is MDHEN and CDR2 is SYDVKM in the germline V gene. Trimming took off 8 bases at V and 3 bases at J, with 14 bases between the two ends. The CDR3 is made up of 13 amino acids.

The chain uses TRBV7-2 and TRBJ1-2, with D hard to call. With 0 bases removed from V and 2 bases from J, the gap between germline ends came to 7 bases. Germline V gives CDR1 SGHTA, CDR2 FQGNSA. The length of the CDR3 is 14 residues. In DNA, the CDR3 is TGTGCCAGCAGCTTAGCCGAGGTAAACTATGGCTACACCTTC. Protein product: CASSLAEVNYGYTF.

CDR3 protein: CASSLPPQSTGELFF. Written as DNA, the CDR3 is TGTGCCAGCAGCTTACCTCCACAGAGCACCGGGGAGCTGTTTTTT. The chain combines TRBV7-8 with TRBJ2-2; D is unresolved. The CDR3 extends over 15 amino acids. The germline CDR1 and CDR2 sequences are SGHVS and FQNEAQ. Trimming took 2 bases from V and 4 from J, leaving 11 bases between them.

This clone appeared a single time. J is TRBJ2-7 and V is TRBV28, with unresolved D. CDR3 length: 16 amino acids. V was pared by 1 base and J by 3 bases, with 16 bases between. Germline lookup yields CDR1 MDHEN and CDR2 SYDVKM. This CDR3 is CASSLSLVRSGYEQYF. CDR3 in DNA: TGTGCCAGCAGTTTATCCCTGGTCCGATCGGGCTACGAGCAGTACTTC.

The CDR3 DNA sequence: TGTGCCAGCAGGTTTAGAGGGGAAAAACTGTTTTTT. Translating it yields CASRFRGEKLFF. The V call is TRBV7-9, the J call TRBJ1-4; D is undetermined. The V end was cut by 6 bases, the J end by 8 bases, with 10 bases between. CDR1 is SEHNR, CDR2 FQNEAQ, per germline (reference sequence). The CDR3 runs 12 residues.

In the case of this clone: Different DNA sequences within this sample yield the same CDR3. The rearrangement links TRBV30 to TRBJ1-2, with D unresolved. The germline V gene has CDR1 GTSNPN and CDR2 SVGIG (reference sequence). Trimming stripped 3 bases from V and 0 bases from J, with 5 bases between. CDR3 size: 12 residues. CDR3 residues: CAWRIPNYGYTF. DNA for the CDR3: TGTGCCTGGAGGATCCCTAACTATGGCTACACCTTC.

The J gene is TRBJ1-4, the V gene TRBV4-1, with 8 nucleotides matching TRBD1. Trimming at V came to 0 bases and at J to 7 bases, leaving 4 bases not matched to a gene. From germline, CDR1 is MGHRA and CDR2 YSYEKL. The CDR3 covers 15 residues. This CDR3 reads CASSQDGGTGEKLFF. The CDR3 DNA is TGCGCCAGCAGCCAAGATGGTGGGACAGGTGAAAAACTGTTTTTT.